The next 10 T cell receptor beta chains were all read from a single sample in a study of cytomegalovirus exposure and HLA in healthy donors. The PCR used 60 Vbeta and 13 Jbeta primers. Method: immunoSEQ multiplex PCR; TCRdb's copy keeps in-frame clones and lacks some. Of approximately 150,000 clones listed, around 65% are singletons. The specimen was PBMCs. The receptors here all came from a woman in her fifties or sixties in good health and CMV-seronegative.

This sequence joins TRBV5-6 and TRBJ2-7; D is unresolved. Germline assignment: CDR1 SGHDT and CDR2 YYEEEE. V lost 3 bases and J lost 2, with 15 bases in between. The CDR3 contains 15 residues. The CDR3 coding sequence is TGTGCCAGCAGCTCAGTCGGCAGAAGCGCCTACGAGCAGTACTTC. Its protein is CASSSVGRSAYEQYF.

This chain connects TRBV2 to TRBJ2-3; D is undetermined. CDR1 is SNHLY, CDR2 FYNNEI, per germline. Trimming stripped 6 bases from V and 2 bases from J, with 12 bases between. The CDR3 consists of 14 residues. The CDR3 sequence is CASSGMIATDTQYF. In DNA form, the CDR3 reads TGTGCCAGCAGCGGTATGATCGCCACAGATACGCAGTATTTT.

This chain joins TRBV2 and TRBJ2-3; TRBD2 aligns across 12 bases. The trim removed 3 bases at V and 6 bases at J, leaving 7 bases unmatched. Germline CDR1 reads SNHLY; CDR2 reads FYNNEI. The CDR3 has 16 amino acids. This CDR3 reads CASSDRTSGAGDTQYF. CDR3 sequence (DNA): TGTGCCAGCAGTGATAGGACTAGCGGGGCGGGGGATACGCAGTATTTT. The complete variable domain, with remaining parts taken from reference TRBV2 and TRBJ2-3, reads EPEVTQTPSHQVTQMGQEVILRCVPISNHLYFYWYRQILGQKVEFLVSFYNNEISEKSEIFDDQFSVERPDGSNFTLKIRSTKLEDSAMYFCASSDRTSGAGDTQYFGPGTRLTVL.

This clone was counted a single time. The chain carries TRBV10-3 and TRBJ2-4; possibly TRBD2 for D (6 bases). In germline, CDR1 is ENHRY, CDR2 SYGVKD. The CDR3 covers 12 residues. Between the trimmed V and J ends, which lost 3 bases and 9 bases, there was a span of 9 bases. The CDR3 nucleotides read TGTGCCATCAGTGAAGCAGCGGGCATTCAGTACTTC. It translates to CAISEAAGIQYF.

This chain joins TRBV9 and TRBJ2-1, with 7 bases fitting TRBD2. The CDR3 extends over 15 amino acids. V trimming: 2 bases; J trimming: 6 bases; junction bases outside the gene matches: 8. The germline CDR1 and CDR2 sequences are SGDLS and YYNGEE. The CDR3 is CASSVGGDRVNEQFF. In nucleotides, the CDR3 is TGTGCCAGCAGCGTTGGGGGGGATAGGGTCAATGAGCAGTTCTTC.

The chain recombines TRBV7-2 with TRBJ1-1; D uncertain. The germline V and J ends were trimmed by 1 base and 2 bases, with 5 bases remaining between them. Per germline, CDR1 SGHTA and CDR2 FQGNSA. The CDR3 covers 13 residues. The CDR3 here is CASSLGTNTEAFF. CDR3 DNA: TGTGCCAGCAGCTTAGGTACAAACACTGAAGCTTTCTTT.

V gene TRBV6-6 combines with J gene TRBJ2-3; a weak D match, TRBD1 (5 bases). CDR1 is MNHNY, CDR2 SVGAGI, per germline (reference sequence). With 3 bases removed from V and 2 bases from J, the gap between germline ends came to 9 bases. This CDR3 is built from 14 residues. Here the CDR3 DNA reads TGTGCCAGCAGTTATGGGGCTAACACAGATACGCAGTATTTT. This sequence encodes CASSYGANTDTQYF.

CDR3 sequence (DNA): TGTGCCAGCAGTTACCCGGAAGAGACCCAGTACTTC. This translates into CASSYPEETQYF. The chain carries TRBV6-5 and TRBJ2-5; D remains unclear. The germline gives CDR1 MNHEY, CDR2 SVGAGI. V was clipped by 2 bases and J by 3 bases, with 4 bases between them. The CDR3 runs 12 residues.

V gene TRBV6-1 combines with J gene TRBJ1-3; 7 bases match TRBD1. The CDR3 has 17 amino acids. Germline trimming cut 5 bases from V and 7 bases from J; bases unmatched to any gene: 17. The germline V gene encodes CDR1 MNHNS and CDR2 SASEGT. This chain's CDR3 is CASSQGVGQAQGNTIYF. The CDR3 DNA sequence: TGTGCCAGCAGTCAAGGGGTCGGACAGGCCCAGGGGAACACCATATATTTT.

The chain has TRBV19 and TRBJ2-1, with TRBD2 matching 8 bases. Germline V gene sequence: CDR1 LNHDA, CDR2 SQIVND (reference sequence). V lost 7 bases and J lost 6; bases outside the gene matches: 8. The CDR3 loop spans 14 amino acids. CDR3 nucleotide sequence: TGTGCCAGTACCCCTAGCGGGCCGGGCAATGAGCAGTTCTTC. Translation: CASTPSGPGNEQFF. The variable domain in full, with the rest retrieved from reference TRBV19 and TRBJ2-1, is DGGITQSPKYLFRKEGQNVTLSCEQNLNHDAMYWYRQDPGQGLRLIYYSQIVNDFQKGDIAEGYSVSREKKESFPLTVTSAQKNPTAFYLCASTPSGPGNEQFFGPGTRLTVL.